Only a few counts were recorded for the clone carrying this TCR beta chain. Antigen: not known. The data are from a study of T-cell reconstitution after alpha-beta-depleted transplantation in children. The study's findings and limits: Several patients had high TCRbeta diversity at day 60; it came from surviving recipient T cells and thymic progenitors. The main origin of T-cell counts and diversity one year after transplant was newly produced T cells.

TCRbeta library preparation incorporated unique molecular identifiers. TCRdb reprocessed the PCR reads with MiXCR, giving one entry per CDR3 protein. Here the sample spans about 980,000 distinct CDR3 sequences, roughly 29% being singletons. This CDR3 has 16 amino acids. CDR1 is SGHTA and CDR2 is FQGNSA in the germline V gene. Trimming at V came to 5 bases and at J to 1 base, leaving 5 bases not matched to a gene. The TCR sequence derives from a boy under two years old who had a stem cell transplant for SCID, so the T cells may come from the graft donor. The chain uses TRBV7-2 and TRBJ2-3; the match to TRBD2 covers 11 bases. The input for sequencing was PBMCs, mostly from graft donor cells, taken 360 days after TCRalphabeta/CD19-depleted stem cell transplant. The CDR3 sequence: CASSRLAGIRTDTQYF. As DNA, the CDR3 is TGTGCCAGCAGCAGACTAGCGGGGATACGCACAGATACGCAGTATTTT.